One sample yielded the 17 T cell receptor beta chains listed below, sequenced in a study of early T cells in non-severe SARS-CoV-2 infection. TCRdb reprocessed the 5' RACE reads with MiXCR, giving one entry per CDR3 protein. The data show tens of thousands of distinct CDR3 sequences, around 17% seen once. The material sequenced was whole blood, taken at baseline. The receptors come from an adult who was a healthcare worker with PCR-confirmed SARS-CoV-2 infection or an uninfected control (not recorded which).

The genes are TRBV7-9 and TRBJ2-1; possible D gene TRBD2, 5 bases. CDR3 length: 17 residues. V was shortened by 2 bases and J by 2 bases, with 16 bases between the two germline ends. Per germline, CDR1 SEHNR and CDR2 FQNEAQ (reference sequence). The CDR3 nucleotides read TGTGCCAGCAGCTTAAATGGCGAGCGGACCCCCTACAATGAGCAGTTCTTC. Translated, it gives CASSLNGERTPYNEQFF. The full variable domain, in which reference TRBV7-9 and TRBJ2-1 provide the parts outside the CDR3, is DTGVSQNPRHKITKRGQNVTFRCDPISEHNRLYWYRQTLGQGPEFLTYFQNEAQLEKSRLLSDRFSAERPKGSFSTLEIQRTEQGDSAMYLCASSLNGERTPYNEQFFGPGTRLTVL.

On this clonotype: At one end, the junction sequence differs from germline, possibly due to a read error. The rearrangement uses TRBV7-9 and TRBJ2-3, with 11 bases identical to TRBD2. Germline V gene sequence: CDR1 SEHNR, CDR2 FQNEAQ (reference sequence). There are 16 residues in the CDR3. The DNA for the CDR3 is TGTGCCAACAGCCTCCGGACTAGCGGGTATCTGGATACGCAGTATTTT. It specifies CANSLRTSGYLDTQYF.

This chain links TRBV29-1 with TRBJ1-4, with TRBD1 as a possible D gene (6 bases). Trimming left V 7 bases short and J 5 bases short, with 11 bases between. The CDR3 spans 12 residues. The germline CDR1 and CDR2 sequences are SQVTM and ANQGSEA. The CDR3 loop is CSGQEINEKLFF. The CDR3 DNA sequence: TGCAGCGGACAGGAGATAAATGAAAAACTGTTTTTT.

This clonotype appeared a single time. The chain is built from TRBV29-1 and TRBJ1-3; D is uncertain. This CDR3 contains 13 residues. The germline gives CDR1 SQVTM, CDR2 ANQGSEA. V shed 0 bases and J shed 4 bases, with 7 bases lying between them. The CDR3 DNA is TGCAGCGTTGAAGATCCAACAGGAAACACCATATATTTT. Translating it yields CSVEDPTGNTIYF. Full variable domain (missing parts from reference TRBV29-1 and TRBJ1-3): SAVISQKPSRDICQRGTSLTIQCQVDSQVTMMFWYRQQPGQSLTLIATANQGSEATYESGFVIDKFPISRPNLTFSTLTVSNMSPEDSSIYLCSVEDPTGNTIYFGEGSWLTVV.

The chain recombines TRBV28 with TRBJ2-7; possible D gene TRBD2, 5 bases. V lost 7 bases to trimming and J lost 0 bases, with 13 bases between them. This CDR3 region has 14 residues. Germline values: CDR1 MDHEN, CDR2 SYDVKM. The CDR3 nucleotides read TGTGCCAGCATAAGCGGATGGGGCTCCTACGAGCAGTACTTC. Translating it yields CASISGWGSYEQYF.

The CDR3 DNA is TGTGCCAGCAGCCTCCGTCCCGGGACTAGCGGGAGCAATGAGCAGTTCTTC. It is translated as CASSLRPGTSGSNEQFF. This chain connects TRBV3-1 to TRBJ2-1, with 14 bases fitting TRBD2. Germline CDR1 is LGHDT and CDR2 is YNNKEL (reference sequence). The CDR3 has 17 amino acids. Trimming took 4 bases from V and 6 from J; bases not matched to a gene: 8.

This clonotype was picked up many times. This chain connects TRBV28 to TRBJ2-5; 8 bases match TRBD1. The V and J ends lost 7 bases and 4 bases, in that order; junction bases with no gene match: 5. Germline V lookup: CDR1 MDHEN, CDR2 SYDVKM. The CDR3 totals 13 residues. CDR3 amino acids: CASTRTGRETQYF. The CDR3 bases are TGTGCCAGCACTAGGACAGGGCGAGAGACCCAGTACTTC.

This clonotype has a handful of counts. J is TRBJ1-6 and V is TRBV2; no firm D call. Germline-derived CDR1 and CDR2 are SNHLY and FYNNEI. The V end lost 3 bases, the J end lost 6 bases, and 0 bases lay between the germline ends. The CDR3 is 11 residues long. The CDR3 DNA is TGTGCCAGCAGTGATAATTCACCCCTCCACTTT. Its protein is CASSDNSPLHF.

This clonotype showed up many times. The V call is TRBV7-9, the J call TRBJ2-1; D not certain. The CDR3 has 13 residues. V lost 0 bases to trimming and J lost 7 bases, with 7 bases between them. Germline-derived CDR1 and CDR2 are SEHNR and FQNEAQ (reference sequence). CDR3 sequence reads: CASSLATSNEQFF. DNA for the CDR3: TGTGCCAGCAGCTTAGCGACTTCGAATGAGCAGTTCTTC.

Turning to this clonotype: The conserved closing phenylalanine or tryptophan is absent in this CDR3, likely reflecting a read error. V and J are TRBV4-3 and TRBJ2-3; TRBD2 matches 10 bases. Losses at the gene ends were 1 base for V and 4 bases for J; bases not matched to a gene: 5. The germline CDR1 and CDR2 sequences are LGHNA and YSLEER. This CDR3 is 16 amino acids long. The CDR3 region has the DNA TGCGCCAGCAGCCAAGCTTCTAGCGGGAGTTCAGATACGCAGTATTCT. Translation: CASSQASSGSSDTQYS.

The chain employs TRBV30 and TRBJ2-2; D not resolved. V dropped 2 bases and J dropped 1 base, with 5 bases sitting between them. This CDR3 is built from 13 residues. Germline CDR1 and CDR2: GTSNPN and SVGIG (reference sequence). The CDR3 loop reads CAWSQGNTGELFF. In nucleotides, the CDR3 is TGTGCCTGGAGTCAAGGGAACACCGGGGAGCTGTTTTTT.

J is TRBJ1-1 and V is TRBV6-5, with D unresolved. Germline lookup yields CDR1 MNHEY and CDR2 SVGAGI. The length of the CDR3 is 13 residues. V was pared by 0 bases and J by 3 bases, with 5 bases between. The CDR3: CASSYSPDTEAFF. The CDR3 bases are TGTGCCAGCAGTTACTCGCCAGACACTGAAGCTTTCTTT.

In this sample, this clonotype turned up a few times. The chain employs TRBV12-3 or TRBV12-4 and TRBJ1-2; D gene uncertain. The CDR3 is made up of 12 amino acids. V lost 7 bases, J lost 7 bases, and 13 bases lay in between. The CDR3 loop is CASTRTGGGYTF. DNA of the CDR3: TGTGCCAGCACCCGGACGGGCGGTGGCTACACCTTC.

This clonotype was seen repeatedly, ten times or more. The genes are TRBV7-9 and TRBJ1-1, with D unclear. The CDR3 consists of 11 residues. Trimming took off 3 bases at V and 6 bases at J, with 5 bases between the two ends. In germline, CDR1 is SEHNR, CDR2 FQNEAQ (reference sequence). CDR3 sequence (DNA): TGTGCCAGCAGCTTTGCTGCTGAAGCTTTCTTT. Its protein is CASSFAAEAFF. Based on the CDR3 plus reference TRBV7-9 and TRBJ1-1, the full variable domain is DTGVSQNPRHKITKRGQNVTFRCDPISEHNRLYWYRQTLGQGPEFLTYFQNEAQLEKSRLLSDRFSAERPKGSFSTLEIQRTEQGDSAMYLCASSFAAEAFFGQGTRLTVV.

This clonotype was found a few times. The chain links TRBV6-1 to TRBJ1-1; D remains unclear. Trimming cost V 6 bases and J 1 base, with 9 bases left between them. There are 13 residues in the CDR3. Germline V gives CDR1 MNHNS, CDR2 SASEGT. The CDR3 is CASSAQENTEAFF. The CDR3 DNA reads TGTGCCAGCAGCGCTCAGGAGAACACTGAAGCTTTCTTT.

This clonotype has a handful of counts. The gene calls are TRBV10-3 and TRBJ1-6; D is possibly TRBD1 (6 bases). With 2 bases removed from V and 7 bases from J, the gap between germline ends came to 9 bases. The CDR3 is made up of 14 amino acids. CDR1 is ENHRY and CDR2 is SYGVKD in the germline V gene. CDR3 residues: CAISEGQSNSPLHF. In DNA, the CDR3 is TGTGCCATCAGTGAGGGACAGTCAAATTCACCCCTCCACTTT.

This clonotype was seen only a few times. J is TRBJ2-7 and V is TRBV28; 9 bases fit TRBD1. This CDR3 contains 13 residues. J gave up 5 bases and V 6 bases, and 5 bases lay outside the gene matches. Germline CDR1 is MDHEN and CDR2 is SYDVKM. The DNA for the CDR3 is TGTGCCAGCAGGGGGGACAGGGACAACGAGCAGTACTTC. It codes for CASRGDRDNEQYF.